In its sample, the clone carrying this T cell receptor (beta chain) was seen a few times. What it recognizes is unknown. The sample is drawn from a study of beta chain features in type 1 diabetes. Study results and limitations: Across all four CD4+ subsets, people with type 1 diabetes showed modestly shorter TCRB CDR3s.

The study reverse transcribed the entire isolated RNA, so it sequenced expressed TCRB transcripts. Data came from immunoSEQ multiplex PCR; TCRdb stores just in-frame clones and leaves some out. The sample has 150,000 to 200,000 clones, almost 65% seen once. Sequenced input: naive CD4+ T cells from blood. The receptor was isolated from a man aged 25-45 years with type 1 diabetes.

The CDR3 here is CAWSAGFSSGANVLTF. The DNA of the CDR3 is TGTGCCTGGAGTGCAGGCTTTAGCTCTGGGGCCAACGTCCTGACTTTC. V is TRBV30 and J is TRBJ2-6; no firm D call. Germline CDR1 GTSNPN, CDR2 SVGIG (reference sequence). This CDR3 is built from 16 residues. Trimming left V 1 base short and J 0 bases short, with 10 bases between. Supplemented by reference TRBV30 and TRBJ2-6, the full variable domain reads SQTIHQWPATLVQPVGSPLSLECTVEGTSNPNLYWYRQAAGRGLQLLFYSVGIGQISSEVPQNLSASRPQDRQFILSSKKLLLSDSGFYLCAWSAGFSSGANVLTFGAGSRLTVL.